This T cell receptor (beta chain) was recovered during a study of blood T cell repertoires in COVID-19. Sequencing used immunoSEQ multiplex PCR; TCRdb keeps in-frame clones, though not all of them. The data contain 50,000 to 60,000 clones, 90% to 95% of them singletons. The germline V gene has CDR1 SGHRS and CDR2 YFSETQ. The CDR3 spans 14 residues. V shed 4 bases and J 6 bases; nucleotides not matched to a gene: 7. The chain has TRBV5-1 and TRBJ1-1, with TRBD1 matching over 9 bases. This clonotype was obtained from an elderly woman with acute or convalescent COVID-19. Sequenced material: peripheral blood. The CDR3 DNA is TGCGCCAGCAGCCTAACAGGGGGCCGAGCTGAAGCTTTCTTT. It translates to CASSLTGGRAEAFF.